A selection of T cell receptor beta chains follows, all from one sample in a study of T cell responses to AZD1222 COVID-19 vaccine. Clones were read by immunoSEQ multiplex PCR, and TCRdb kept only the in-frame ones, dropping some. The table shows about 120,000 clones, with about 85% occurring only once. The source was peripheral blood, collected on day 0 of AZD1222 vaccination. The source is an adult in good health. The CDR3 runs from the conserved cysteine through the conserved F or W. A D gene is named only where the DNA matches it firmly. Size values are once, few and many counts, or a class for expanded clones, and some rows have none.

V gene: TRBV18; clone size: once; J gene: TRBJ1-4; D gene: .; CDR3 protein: CASSPGGPEGLFF; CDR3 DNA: TGTGCCAGCTCACCAGGCGGGCCTGAGGGTCTGTTTTTT
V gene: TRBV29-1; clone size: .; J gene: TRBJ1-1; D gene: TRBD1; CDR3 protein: CSVTGGGTEAFF; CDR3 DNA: TGCAGCGTTACAGGGGGAGGTACTGAAGCTTTCTTT
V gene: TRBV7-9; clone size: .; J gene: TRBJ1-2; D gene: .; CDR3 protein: CASSLGDIYGYTF; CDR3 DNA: TGTGCCAGCAGCTTAGGGGACATCTATGGCTACACCTTC
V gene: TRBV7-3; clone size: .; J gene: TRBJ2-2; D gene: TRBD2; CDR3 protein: CASSPSWEGTGELFF; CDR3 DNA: TGTGCCAGCAGCCCATCCTGGGAGGGGACCGGGGAGCTGTTTTTT
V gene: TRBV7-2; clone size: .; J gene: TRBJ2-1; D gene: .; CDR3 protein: CASSLTRNEQFF; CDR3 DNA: TGTGCCAGCAGCCTCACTAGGAATGAGCAGTTCTTC
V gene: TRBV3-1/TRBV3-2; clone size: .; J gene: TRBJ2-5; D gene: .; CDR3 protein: CASSQQGTLSFGSETQYF; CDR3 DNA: TGTGCCAGCAGCCAACAGGGCACTCTCTCTTTCGGGTCAGAGACCCAGTACTTC
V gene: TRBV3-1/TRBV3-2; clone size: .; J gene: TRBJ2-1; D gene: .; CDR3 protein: CASSQDSRLYNEQFF; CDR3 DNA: TGTGCCAGCAGCCAAGACTCCCGCCTATACAATGAGCAGTTCTTC
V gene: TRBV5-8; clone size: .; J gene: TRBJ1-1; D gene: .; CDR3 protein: CASSWVGGAMNTEAFF; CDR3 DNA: TGTGCCAGCAGCTGGGTGGGAGGAGCGATGAACACTGAAGCTTTCTTT
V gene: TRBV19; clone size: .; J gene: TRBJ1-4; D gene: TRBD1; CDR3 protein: CASSEGARVGDEKLFF; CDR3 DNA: TGTGCCAGTAGTGAGGGGGCGCGAGTCGGGGATGAAAAACTGTTTTTT
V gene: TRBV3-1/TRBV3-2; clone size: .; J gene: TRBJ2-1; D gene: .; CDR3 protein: CASSQGAGYNEQFF; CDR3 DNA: TGTGCCAGCAGCCAGGGGGCGGGGTACAATGAGCAGTTCTTC
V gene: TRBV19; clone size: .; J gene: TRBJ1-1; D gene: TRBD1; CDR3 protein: CASSLRQGRNTEAFF; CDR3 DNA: TGTGCCAGTAGTCTGAGACAGGGCCGGAACACTGAAGCTTTCTTT
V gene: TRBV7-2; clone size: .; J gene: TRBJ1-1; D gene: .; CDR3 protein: CASSPTTGPIAEAFF; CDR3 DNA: TGTGCCAGCAGCCCCACAACAGGGCCCATAGCCGAAGCTTTCTTT
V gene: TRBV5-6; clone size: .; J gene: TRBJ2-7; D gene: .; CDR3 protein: CGRGAEQYF; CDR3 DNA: TGTGGTAGGGGTGCCGAGCAGTACTTC
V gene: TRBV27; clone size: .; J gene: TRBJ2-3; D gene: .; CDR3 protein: CASRFGGGYTQYF; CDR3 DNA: TGTGCCAGCAGATTCGGCGGGGGCTATACGCAGTATTTT
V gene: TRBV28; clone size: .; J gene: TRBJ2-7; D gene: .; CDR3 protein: CASSASRERSYEQYF; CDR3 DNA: TGTGCCAGCAGCGCGTCCCGGGAGAGGTCCTACGAGCAGTACTTC
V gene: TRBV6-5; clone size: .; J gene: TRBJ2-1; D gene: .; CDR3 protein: CASRRQGEGDEQFF; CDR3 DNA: TGTGCCAGCAGGAGGCAGGGGGAGGGGGATGAGCAGTTCTTC
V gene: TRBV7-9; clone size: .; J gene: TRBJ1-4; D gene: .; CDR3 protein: CASSLADWGLLFF; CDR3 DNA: TGTGCCAGCAGCTTAGCCGACTGGGGTTTGCTGTTTTTT
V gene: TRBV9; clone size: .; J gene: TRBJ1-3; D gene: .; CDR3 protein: CASSVEWVAGNTIYF; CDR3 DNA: TGTGCCAGCAGCGTAGAATGGGTCGCTGGAAACACCATATATTTT
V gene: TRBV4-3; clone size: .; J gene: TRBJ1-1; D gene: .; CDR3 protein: CASSPSLNTEAFF; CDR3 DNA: TGCGCCAGCAGCCCCTCCCTGAACACTGAAGCTTTCTTT
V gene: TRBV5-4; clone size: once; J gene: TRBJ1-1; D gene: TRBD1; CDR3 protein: CASSPPGQGNTEAFF; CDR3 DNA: TGTGCCAGCAGCCCACCAGGACAGGGGAACACTGAAGCTTTCTTT
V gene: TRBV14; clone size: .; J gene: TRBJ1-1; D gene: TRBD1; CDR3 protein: CASSQGQGDTEAFF; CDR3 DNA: TGTGCCAGCAGCCAAGGACAGGGGGACACTGAAGCTTTCTTT
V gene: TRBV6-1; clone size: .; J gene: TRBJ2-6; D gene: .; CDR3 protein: CASSASQVPGANVLTF; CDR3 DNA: TGTGCCAGCAGTGCCAGCCAAGTACCCGGGGCCAACGTCCTGACTTTC
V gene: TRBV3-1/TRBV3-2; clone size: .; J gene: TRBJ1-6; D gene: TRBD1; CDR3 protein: CASSQDRGQGAPLHF; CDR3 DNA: TGTGCCAGCAGCCAAGATAGGGGACAGGGGGCACCCCTCCACTTT
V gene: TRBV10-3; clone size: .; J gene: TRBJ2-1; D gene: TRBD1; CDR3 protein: CAIRNRDRGNNEQFF; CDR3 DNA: TGTGCCATCAGAAACCGGGACAGGGGCAACAATGAGCAGTTCTTC
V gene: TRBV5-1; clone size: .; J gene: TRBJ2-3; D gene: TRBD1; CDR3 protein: CASSFTGASTDTQYF; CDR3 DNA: TGCGCCAGCAGCTTTACAGGGGCCAGCACAGATACGCAGTATTTT
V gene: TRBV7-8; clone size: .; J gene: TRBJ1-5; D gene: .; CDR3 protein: CASSLGVAWSNQPQHF; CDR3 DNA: TGTGCCAGCAGCTTAGGGGTTGCCTGGAGCAATCAGCCCCAGCATTTT
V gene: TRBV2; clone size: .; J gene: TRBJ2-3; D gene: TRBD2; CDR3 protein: CASSRTSGGSTDTQYF; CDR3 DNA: TGTGCCAGCAGTCGGACTAGCGGGGGGAGCACAGATACGCAGTATTTT
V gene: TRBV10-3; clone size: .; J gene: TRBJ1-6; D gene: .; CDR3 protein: CAISDGPQSSSYNSPLHF; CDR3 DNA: TGTGCCATCAGTGACGGTCCACAATCGAGCTCCTATAATTCACCCCTCCACTTT
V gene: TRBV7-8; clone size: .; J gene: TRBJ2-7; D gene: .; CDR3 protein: CASSLGTGGEQYF; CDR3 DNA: TGTGCCAGCAGCTTAGGGACCGGCGGGGAGCAGTACTTC
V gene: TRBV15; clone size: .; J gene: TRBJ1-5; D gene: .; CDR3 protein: CATSRAGSLDQPQHF; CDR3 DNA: TGTGCCACCAGCAGAGCCGGGTCTCTCGATCAGCCCCAGCATTTT
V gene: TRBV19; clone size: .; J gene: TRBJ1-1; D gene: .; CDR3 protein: CASSLVDTEAFF; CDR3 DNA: TGTGCCAGTAGTTTAGTTGACACTGAAGCTTTCTTT
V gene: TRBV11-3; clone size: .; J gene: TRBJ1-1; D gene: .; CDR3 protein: CASSLTLIGAEAFF; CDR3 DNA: TGTGCCAGCAGCCTTACTTTAATCGGCGCTGAAGCTTTCTTT
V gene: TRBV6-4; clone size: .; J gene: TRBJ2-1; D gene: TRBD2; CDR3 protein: CASSPSGGAANEQFF; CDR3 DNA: TGTGCCAGCAGCCCTAGCGGGGGGGCGGCCAATGAGCAGTTCTTC
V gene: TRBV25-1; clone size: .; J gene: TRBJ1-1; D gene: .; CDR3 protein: CASSDPLGNTEAFF; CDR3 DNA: TGTGCCAGCAGTGACCCCCTGGGGAACACTGAAGCTTTCTTT
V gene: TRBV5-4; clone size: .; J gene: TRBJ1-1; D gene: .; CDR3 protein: CASSRGGWDTEAFF; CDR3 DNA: TGTGCCAGCAGCCGCGGGGGGTGGGACACTGAAGCTTTCTTT
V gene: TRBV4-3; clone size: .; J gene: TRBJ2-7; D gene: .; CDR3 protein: CASSQEVIQTLDEQYF; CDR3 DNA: TGCGCCAGCAGCCAAGAAGTGATCCAGACTTTGGACGAGCAGTACTTC
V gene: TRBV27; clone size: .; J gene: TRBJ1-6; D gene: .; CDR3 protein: CASSSYRDTPKNSPLHF; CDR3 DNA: TGTGCCAGCAGTTCCTACCGGGACACCCCGAAGAATTCACCCCTCCACTTT
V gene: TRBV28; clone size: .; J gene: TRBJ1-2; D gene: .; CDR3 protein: CASRSGTTGGYTF; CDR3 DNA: TGTGCCAGCAGATCCGGGACCACGGGTGGCTACACCTTC